This T cell receptor beta chain was found in a study of T cell repertoires and HLA-DP antigens. General study points: Responder cells were total CD4+ cells with a HeLa antigen-presenting system.

Primers targeted 54 TRBV and 13 TRBJ segments. Only in-frame clones appear in the TCRdb table, and some are missing; sequencing was by immunoSEQ multiplex PCR. This table holds around 110,000 clones, over 90% found once. A remark on this clone: Its antigen remains unidentified.

Germline V gives CDR1 MNHNS, CDR2 SASEGT. Trimming cost V 2 bases and J 2 bases, with 13 bases left between them. The CDR3 covers 16 residues. The clonotype was recovered from a woman younger than 30 in good health and CMV-seronegative. This chain links TRBV6-1 with TRBJ2-1; the D call may be TRBD1 or TRBD2 (5 bases each). Sequencing was performed on CD4+ T cells from PBMCs. The CDR3 sequence: CASSEYWDAAYNEQFF. The CDR3 bases are TGTGCCAGCAGTGAATATTGGGACGCAGCCTACAATGAGCAGTTCTTC.